The clone carrying this T cell receptor beta chain came up once. Its antigen is currently unknown. Method: immunoSEQ multiplex PCR; TCRdb's copy keeps in-frame clones and lacks some. Here the sample spans approximately 3,200 clones, about 79% being singletons. These data come from a study of graft-versus-host responses after intestinal transplantation. About the research overall: All recipients were given anti-thymocyte globulin induction, and tacrolimus and steroids were then administered for roughly three years.

The V and J ends lost 0 bases and 7 bases, in that order; junction bases with no gene match: 5. Germline CDR1 and CDR2: SGHNT and YYREEE (reference sequence). The CDR3 covers 16 residues. To release intraepithelial and lamina propria lymphocytes, the graft tissue was processed. Study outcomes and limitations: There were GvH clones found in recipient marrow, and some of them appeared first in ileum or blood. Early post-transplant falls in HvG clones accompanied the peak levels of circulating GvH clones. When patients had graft-donor T cell macrochimerism, their allografts held high graft-versus-host to host-versus-graft clonal ratios.

This rearrangement joins TRBV5-4 to TRBJ1-4; 11 nucleotides align to TRBD1. Sample: ileum tissue, taken roughly 18 and 21 days after intestinal transplantation. The sequence derives from a human patient who received an intestinal transplant, so some T cells may come from the graft donor. CDR3 region: CASSLAPGTGGEKLFF. The CDR3 coding sequence is TGTGCCAGCAGCTTGGCACCCGGGACAGGGGGTGAAAAACTGTTTTTT.